One sample yielded the 16 T cell receptor beta chains listed below, sequenced in a study of T-cell memory formation after mild COVID-19. TCRdb re-called the 5' RACE reads through MiXCR, storing one row per CDR3 protein. The sample lists just under 350,000 distinct CDR3 sequences; approximately 12% were seen once. Sequenced sample: PBMCs or a T cell subset sorted from them (not recorded which). These receptors came from a man in his late teens or twenties who had mild COVID-19 (a few samples of this study predate the infection). Cell type and time point are not known.

This clonotype was found a few times. The chain is built from TRBV11-1 and TRBJ1-1, with 9 bases lining up with TRBD1. The CDR3 totals 14 residues. The J segment lost 6 bases and the V segment lost 5 bases, leaving 7 bases of the junction unmatched. Germline V gene data show CDR1 as SGHAT and CDR2 as FQDESV (reference sequence). The CDR3, as DNA: TGTGCCAGCAGCCCCGGGACAGGGAAGGCTGAAGCTTTCTTT. Its translation: CASSPGTGKAEAFF.

This clonotype was detected many times. The rearrangement joins TRBV7-3 to TRBJ2-5; TRBD2 aligns across 9 bases. The CDR3 contains 13 residues. Looked up from germline, CDR1 is SGHTA and CDR2 is FQGTGA. Trimming took 3 bases from V and 4 from J; bases not matched to a gene: 0. The CDR3 region has the DNA TGTGCCAGCAGCTTGGGACTAGCAGAGACCCAGTACTTC. It is translated as CASSLGLAETQYF. The whole variable domain, remainder taken from reference TRBV7-3 and TRBJ2-5, is GAGVSQTPSNKVTEKGKYVELRCDPISGHTALYWYRQSLGQGPEFLIYFQGTGAADDSGLPNDRFFAVRPEGSVSTLKIQRTERGDSAVYLCASSLGLAETQYFGPGTRLLVL.

This clonotype was detected ten times or more. J is TRBJ2-5 and V is TRBV6-2 or TRBV6-3; D tentatively reads TRBD1 or TRBD2 (5 bases each). The V end was cut by 2 bases, the J end by 3 bases, with 16 bases between. Germline V gives CDR1 MNHEY, CDR2 SVGEGT. This CDR3 is built from 16 residues. The CDR3 DNA sequence: TGTGCCAGCAGTTACCCATGGGACCGACGGGAAGAGACCCAGTACTTC. Amino acids: CASSYPWDRREETQYF.

This chain joins TRBV29-1 and TRBJ2-5, with 9 bases lining up with TRBD1. The V gene's germline CDR1 is SQVTM and CDR2 ANQGSEA. There are 13 residues in the CDR3. The J segment lost 5 bases and the V segment lost 6 bases, leaving 7 bases of the junction unmatched. DNA for the CDR3: TGCAGCGTGAAAGACAGGGGGACGGAGACCCAGTACTTC. It yields the protein CSVKDRGTETQYF.

This clonotype was seen only a few times. This chain links TRBV12-3 or TRBV12-4 with TRBJ2-3, with 7 bases fitting TRBD1. The CDR3 loop spans 13 amino acids. Trimming at V came to 5 bases and at J to 5 bases, leaving 4 bases not matched to a gene. The CDR3 coding sequence is TGTGCCAGCAGTAGGGACAGTGAAGATACGCAGTATTTT. Translated: CASSRDSEDTQYF.

The rearrangement uses TRBV7-9 and TRBJ2-7; no reliable D call. The ends were cut back, 2 bases at V and 7 bases at J, with 12 bases in the middle. The CDR3 sequence is 13 residues long. Germline V CDR1 and CDR2: SEHNR, FQNEAQ (reference sequence). CDR3 coding DNA: TGTGCCAGCAGCTTATTCGACGGCCGGGAGCAGTACTTC. Its translation: CASSLFDGREQYF.

This clonotype was seen many times. CDR3 protein: CASSLGFAGTDTQYF. CDR3 DNA sequence: TGCGCCAGCAGCTTGGGATTTGCGGGTACAGATACGCAGTATTTT. The chain recombines TRBV5-1 with TRBJ2-3; tentatively, D is TRBD2 (5 bases). V lost 0 bases to trimming and J lost 3 bases, with 11 bases between them. This CDR3 is built from 15 residues. Germline V gives CDR1 SGHRS, CDR2 YFSETQ.

The J gene is TRBJ2-7, the V gene TRBV28; TRBD1 agrees at 7 bases. The CDR3 sequence is 14 residues long. Trimming took 5 bases from V and 5 from J; bases not matched to a gene: 9. Germline V gives CDR1 MDHEN, CDR2 SYDVKM. CDR3 residues: CASSLEGDRDEQYV. DNA of the CDR3: TGTGCCAGCAGTCTAGAGGGCGACAGGGACGAGCAGTACGTC.

The chain carries TRBV7-7 and TRBJ2-1, with 13 bases lining up with TRBD2. Germline CDR1 is SSHAT and CDR2 is FNYEAQ (reference sequence). CDR3 length equals 18 residues. V dropped 5 bases and J dropped 6; count of bases not matched to a gene: 13. As DNA, the CDR3 is TGTGCCAGCAGCCCTAACCCCCGGACTAGCGGGGGTACCAATGAGCAGTTCTTC. It yields the protein CASSPNPRTSGGTNEQFF.

V and J are TRBV20-1 and TRBJ2-1; TRBD2 might be the D (5 bases). Germline V CDR1 and CDR2: DFQATT, SNEGSKA (reference sequence). CDR3 length: 13 amino acids. V was trimmed by 5 bases and J by 3 bases, leaving 11 bases between them. The CDR3 nucleotides are TGCAGTGCTTTAGGAGGAGTCTACAATGAGCAGTTCTTC. This encodes CSALGGVYNEQFF.

CDR3 nucleotides: TGCAGTGCTAGAGAAACAGGGTTGGACACCGGGGAGCTGTTTTTT. Protein: CSARETGLDTGELFF. The chain combines TRBV20-1 with TRBJ2-2, with a tentative D call TRBD1 (6 bases). In germline, CDR1 is DFQATT, CDR2 SNEGSKA (reference sequence). The CDR3 loop spans 15 amino acids. The germline V and J ends were trimmed by 0 bases and 3 bases, with 11 bases remaining between them.

The J gene is TRBJ2-1, the V gene TRBV7-9; D is possibly TRBD1 (5 bases). Trimming removed 5 bases from V and 9 bases from J, with 17 bases in between. Germline V lookup: CDR1 SEHNR, CDR2 FQNEAQ (reference sequence). The CDR3 has 14 residues. The CDR3 sequence is CASSTVAGKGEQFF. CDR3 DNA sequence: TGTGCCAGCAGCACTGTGGCAGGGAAGGGTGAGCAGTTCTTC.

In this sample, this clonotype turned up a few times. The chain has TRBV2 and TRBJ2-3; 7 nucleotides align to TRBD2. CDR1 and CDR2 from the germline V gene are SNHLY and FYNNEI. CDR3 length equals 13 residues. The ends lost 7 bases at V and 4 bases at J; junction bases unmatched: 5. Here the CDR3 DNA reads TGTGCCAGCATCCAGCGGGGAGCAGATACGCAGTATTTT. Its protein is CASIQRGADTQYF.

In its sample, this clonotype was seen a few times. The chain is built from TRBV9 and TRBJ2-1, with 11 bases fitting TRBD2. The CDR3 has 17 amino acids. Germline CDR1 and CDR2: SGDLS and YYNGEE. The J segment lost 0 bases and the V segment lost 3 bases, leaving 5 bases of the junction unmatched. The DNA for the CDR3 is TGTGCCAGCAGCGAGCCACTAGCGGGGGACTCCTACAATGAGCAGTTCTTC. It is translated as CASSEPLAGDSYNEQFF.

This clonotype was counted a few times. The gene calls are TRBV9 and TRBJ2-5; 9 positions agree with TRBD2. Losses at the gene ends were 0 bases for V and 5 bases for J; bases not matched to a gene: 5. The V gene's germline CDR1 is SGDLS and CDR2 YYNGEE. This CDR3 comprises 15 residues. CDR3 nucleotide sequence: TGTGCCAGCAGCGTAGACAGCGGGGGGCGGGAGACCCAGTACTTC. Translation gives CASSVDSGGRETQYF.

This clonotype was picked up a small number of times. The rearrangement links TRBV7-6 to TRBJ2-3; the match to TRBD2 covers 10 bases. The CDR3 length is 15 residues. In germline, CDR1 is SGHVS, CDR2 FNYEAQ. V lost 5 bases to trimming and J lost 13 bases; unmatched junction nucleotides: 15. CDR3 in DNA: TGTGCCAGCAGCCAAGGGACTAGCGCATCTGGGAGAAAGTATTTT. Amino acid sequence: CASSQGTSASGRKYF. Together with reference TRBV7-6 and TRBJ2-3, the CDR3 gives the full variable domain: GAGVSQSPRYKVTKRGQDVALRCDPISGHVSLYWYRQALGQGPEFLTYFNYEAQQDKSGLPNDRFSAERPEGSISTLTIQRTEQRDSAMYRCASSQGTSASGRKYFGPGTRLTVL.